What follows are 14 T cell receptor beta chains derived from one specimen sequenced in a study of blood T cells in healthy people across ages. The use of a sample-barcoded 5' primer and a J-beta primer mix characterized a second PCR of roughly 7 to 11 cycles. One entry per CDR3 protein results from TCRdb running MiXCR on the 5' RACE reads. The sample lists approximately 780,000 distinct CDR3 sequences, roughly 24% occurring once. These data are also associated with another study on T cells of mothers and their children.

The source material was blood. The receptors come from a boy aged 5 to 17 in good health.

The V gene is TRBV9, the J gene TRBJ2-2; either TRBD1 or TRBD2 may fit D (5 bases each). V was pared by 0 bases and J by 5 bases, with 23 bases between. From germline, CDR1 is SGDLS and CDR2 YYNGEE. CDR3 length equals 19 residues. This CDR3 is CASSVEFRVGTLETGELFF. Here the CDR3 DNA reads TGTGCCAGCAGCGTAGAGTTCCGGGTGGGGACCCTGGAGACCGGGGAGCTGTTTTTT.

This sequence joins TRBV5-1 and TRBJ2-7; 9 nucleotides agree with TRBD2. This CDR3 has 15 amino acids. CDR1 and CDR2 (germline): SGHRS, YFSETQ. Unmatched junction bases numbered 4, after V lost 2 bases and J lost 1 base. CDR3 in amino acids: CASSFRRGGSYEQYF. In nucleotides, the CDR3 is TGCGCCAGCAGCTTTAGGCGGGGGGGTTCCTACGAGCAGTACTTC.

The chain carries TRBV12-3 or TRBV12-4 and TRBJ2-5; a weak D match, TRBD1 (5 bases). This CDR3 contains 13 residues. The ends were cut back, 6 bases at V and 11 bases at J, with 19 bases in the middle. The CDR3 DNA reads as TGTGCCAGCAGCCCTGACAGTAACTTGGAGCAGTACTTC. Its protein is CASSPDSNLEQYF.

The chain links TRBV20-1 to TRBJ2-5; no reliable D call. Trimming shortened V by 2 bases and J by 2 bases, and 9 bases separated the two germline ends. The CDR3 is 13 residues long. Germline loops: CDR1 DFQATT, CDR2 SNEGSKA (reference sequence). CDR3: CSARSAKQETQYF. The DNA of the CDR3 is TGCAGTGCTAGATCGGCAAAGCAAGAGACCCAGTACTTC.

The rearrangement joins TRBV7-2 to TRBJ1-2; D is possibly TRBD1 (6 bases). The CDR3 extends over 11 amino acids. Germline CDR1 reads SGHTA; CDR2 reads FQGNSA. V was clipped by 3 bases and J by 13 bases, with 12 bases between them. The DNA for the CDR3 is TGTGCCAGCAGCTTCGACAGGCGAGGCACCTTC. The encoded protein is CASSFDRRGTF.

This clonotype was detected once. A read error may account for a junction end that differs from germline. The chain joins TRBV29-1 to TRBJ2-1; D gene ambiguous. This CDR3 contains 13 residues. Germline CDR1 and CDR2: SQVTM and ANQGSEA. CDR3 DNA: TGCAGCGTTGGTGTCCTCTCCTACAATGAGCAGTCCTTC. Its protein is CSVGVLSYNEQSF.

The chain employs TRBV21-1 and TRBJ2-6. TRBV21-1 is a listed pseudogene. This CDR3 is built from 19 residues. CDR3 DNA sequence: TGTGCCAGCAGCAAAATCACAGCTAAAGAGCCCGCTGGGGCCAACGTCCTGACTTTC. It codes for CASSKITAKEPAGANVLTF.

The J gene is TRBJ1-5, the V gene TRBV28; 7 bases are a match to TRBD1. CDR3 length equals 17 residues. V was pared by 5 bases and J by 6 bases, with 16 bases of the junction left unmatched. Germline CDR1 and CDR2: MDHEN and SYDVKM. The CDR3 region has the DNA TGTGCCAGCAGTCCACTAAACCATGACAGGGTAGGTCAGCCCCAGCATTTT. Its protein product is CASSPLNHDRVGQPQHF.

The CDR3 DNA sequence: TGTGCCAGCAGTTACTCAGCTAGCGGGGGGGAAGATGAGCAGTTCTTC. Amino acids: CASSYSASGGEDEQFF. The chain employs TRBV6-5 and TRBJ2-1; TRBD2 matches at 12 bases. V lost 0 bases, J lost 8 bases, and 5 bases stayed unmatched. CDR3 length: 16 amino acids. The germline CDR1 and CDR2 sequences are MNHEY and SVGAGI.

This clonotype turned up a few times. The chain has TRBV5-5 and TRBJ1-4; D may be TRBD1 (6 bases). Trimming took off 1 base at V and 8 bases at J, with 9 bases between the two ends. Germline assignment: CDR1 SGHKS and CDR2 YYEKEE (reference sequence). This CDR3 is built from 13 residues. CDR3 in amino acids: CASSLIQGEKLFF. The CDR3 DNA is TGTGCCAGCAGCTTGATTCAGGGGGAAAAACTGTTTTTT.

This clonotype was found a few times. This rearrangement joins TRBV28 to TRBJ2-2; D is unresolved. With 8 bases removed from V and 3 bases from J, the gap between germline ends came to 10 bases. Germline CDR1 reads MDHEN; CDR2 reads SYDVKM. This CDR3 is built from 13 residues. CDR3 in DNA: TGTGCCAGCCAATTAGGAGACACCGGGGAGCTGTTTTTT. Its translation: CASQLGDTGELFF.

The chain carries TRBV10-2 and TRBJ2-5; 9 bases match TRBD2. Losses at the gene ends were 0 bases for V and 13 bases for J; bases not matched to a gene: 9. The CDR3 is 14 amino acids. Germline CDR1 is WSHSY and CDR2 is SAAADI. The DNA for the CDR3 is TGCGCCAGCAGTGAGTCGACTGCGGGGGGGCAACGGTACTTC. This sequence encodes CASSESTAGGQRYF.

Turning to this clonotype: One end of the junction varies from germline; a read error may be responsible. The chain couples TRBV20-1 to TRBJ2-5, with D maybe TRBD2 (6 bases). This CDR3 comprises 11 residues. CDR1 and CDR2 (germline): DFQATT, SNEGSKA (reference sequence). The DNA for the CDR3 is TGCAGTGCTCCCGGTCGGGAGACTCAGTACTTC. It translates to CSAPGRETQYF.

This clonotype turned up a few times. The J gene is TRBJ2-5, the V gene TRBV21-1; TRBD2 is taken as the D call from the table, unchecked against the DNA. The DNA end lines up better with TRBJ2-7; the J call may be wrong. TRBV21-1 is a recognized pseudogene. The CDR3 extends over 16 amino acids. The CDR3 loop reads CASSKEAQRDSYEQYF. Written as DNA, the CDR3 is TGTGCCAGCAGCAAAGAAGCCCAGCGGGACTCCTACGAGCAGTACTTC.